This T cell receptor (beta chain) was profiled in a study of molecular identifiers for immune sequencing clone quantification. The wider study: With replicates, the RNA of around 20,000 or 100,000 naive CD8 cells was split five ways and four were sequenced.

This clonotype has a handful of counts. V lost 3 bases to trimming and J lost 5 bases; unmatched junction nucleotides: 5. Germline CDR1 and CDR2: MDHEN and SYDVKM. This CDR3 is 15 amino acids long. TCRdb reprocessed the PCR reads with MiXCR, giving one entry per CDR3 protein. The repertoire includes 63,000 or so distinct CDR3 sequences, about a sixth of them detected once, and approximately 1.6% sits in the top ten. Between about 19,000 and 1,000,000 sorted cells, with 10%, 30% or 50% RNA, yielded naive CD8 libraries. Naive CD8 T cells were sorted, and the gate applied was CD8+CD4-CCR7+CD45RA+. Specimen: naive CD8+ T cells from blood, with Jurkat cell RNA spiked in. This sample's subset: FACS-sorted CD8+CD4-CCR7+CD45RA+ naive T cells. This sequence originates from a human donor in good health. Some libraries in this study had Jurkat cell RNA spiked in. This chain uses TRBV28 with TRBJ2-5; 11 bases align to TRBD2. The DNA of the CDR3 is TGTGCCAGCAGTTTCACTAGCGGGAGTGGCGAGACCCAGTACTTC. This sequence encodes CASSFTSGSGETQYF.